A single sample is the source of the 18 T cell receptor beta chains below, sequenced in a study of shared T cell receptors in the human thymus. Produced via immunoSEQ multiplex PCR; TCRdb's table is partial and in-frame only. This sample yields hundreds of thousands of clones, of which 80% to 90% are seen a single time; about 0.0098% belongs to the top ten. The sample was also linked to a second study, of human thymus T cells.

Sequenced sample: thymocytes. These receptors were obtained from a girl under two years old with a congenital heart defect.

CDR3 sequence reads: CASSERGLAGGRVTDTQYF. The DNA of the CDR3 is TGTGCCAGCAGTGAACGAGGACTAGCGGGGGGGCGGGTCACAGATACGCAGTATTTT. V is TRBV6-1 and J is TRBJ2-3; 15 positions agree with TRBD2. V trimming: 2 bases; J trimming: 2 bases; junction bases outside the gene matches: 8. Per the germline V gene, CDR1 is MNHNS and CDR2 is SASEGT. The CDR3 is made up of 19 amino acids.

The V and J genes are TRBV30 and TRBJ2-1; 11 nucleotides match TRBD2. CDR1 is GTSNPN, CDR2 SVGIG, per germline (reference sequence). The V gene end was trimmed by 2 bases and the J gene end by 0 bases; junction bases not matched to a gene: 9. This CDR3 region has 18 residues. CDR3 DNA: TGTGCCTGGAGTCGCGCTAGCGGGGGGCAGAGCTCCTACAATGAGCAGTTCTTC. This encodes CAWSRASGGQSSYNEQFF.

This chain connects TRBV19 to TRBJ1-5; D remains ambiguous. The CDR3 length is 12 residues. Germline assignment: CDR1 LNHDA and CDR2 SQIVND (reference sequence). Trimming shortened V by 3 bases and J by 6 bases, and 6 bases separated the two germline ends. In nucleotides, the CDR3 is TGTGCCAGTAGTATTCTCGGTCAGCCCCAGCATTTT. This encodes CASSILGQPQHF.

This clone was seen a handful of times. The genes are TRBV4-1 and TRBJ2-7; D may be TRBD1 (6 bases). The germline V gene has CDR1 MGHRA and CDR2 YSYEKL. V was shortened by 0 bases and J by 4 bases, with 16 bases between the two germline ends. This CDR3 region has 16 residues. CDR3 DNA sequence: TGCGCCAGCAGCCAAGAACAGGGAGTCAAGCTTTACGAGCAGTACTTC. Amino acids: CASSQEQGVKLYEQYF.

The chain uses TRBV27 and TRBJ1-1; D perhaps matches TRBD1 (5 bases). Germline values: CDR1 MNHEY, CDR2 SMNVEV (reference sequence). The germline V and J ends were trimmed by 1 base and 3 bases, with 15 bases remaining between them. The CDR3 runs 16 residues. The CDR3 region is CASSLFFREGDTEAFF. For the CDR3, the DNA is TGTGCCAGCAGTTTATTTTTTAGGGAAGGGGACACTGAAGCTTTCTTT.

The chain is built from TRBV5-6 and TRBJ2-2; 8 bases are a match to TRBD1. The CDR3 sequence is 19 residues long. V gave up 4 bases and J gave up 0 bases; unmatched junction bases: 14. Germline V gene data show CDR1 as SGHDT and CDR2 as YYEEEE. As DNA, the CDR3 is TGTGCCAGCAGCCGATTTTTGCGAAGGGACAGGACGAACACCGGGGAGCTGTTTTTT. Protein sequence: CASSRFLRRDRTNTGELFF.

This chain uses TRBV28 with TRBJ1-6; D unclear. The CDR3 length is 17 residues. CDR1 is MDHEN, CDR2 SYDVKM, per germline. Between the trimmed V and J ends, which lost 8 bases and 2 bases, there was a span of 19 bases. CDR3 amino acids: CASAPGIPEPYNSPLHF. The DNA for the CDR3 is TGTGCCAGCGCCCCCGGGATCCCCGAGCCCTATAATTCACCCCTCCACTTT.

This clone appeared once. The chain employs TRBV15 and TRBJ1-6; 8 nucleotides match TRBD1. The V segment lost 6 bases and the J segment 9 bases; nucleotides outside the gene matches: 7. The CDR3 consists of 14 residues. Germline CDR1 reads LNHNV; CDR2 reads YYDKDF (reference sequence). The CDR3 is CATRGTGLISPLHF. The CDR3 coding sequence is TGTGCCACCAGGGGGACAGGTCTGATTTCACCCCTCCACTTT. Looking up the rest from reference TRBV15 and TRBJ1-6 gives the full variable domain: DAMVIQNPRYQVTQFGKPVTLSCSQTLNHNVMYWYQQKSSQAPKLLFHYYDKDFNNEADTPDNFQSRRPNTSFCFLDIRSPGLGDTAMYLCATRGTGLISPLHFGNGTRLTVT.

The chain joins TRBV6-1 to TRBJ2-7, with a weak D call TRBD1 (6 bases). Germline lookup yields CDR1 MNHNS and CDR2 SASEGT. The CDR3 is 12 residues long. V lost 2 bases and J 6 bases, leaving 8 bases between the germline ends. CDR3 residues: CASSERGGEQYF. CDR3 sequence (DNA): TGTGCCAGCAGTGAAAGAGGGGGCGAGCAGTACTTC.

V is TRBV5-4 and J is TRBJ2-7, with TRBD2 identical over 11 bases. The ends lost 3 bases at V and 2 bases at J; junction bases unmatched: 4. CDR1 and CDR2 from the germline V gene are SGHNT and YYREEE (reference sequence). The CDR3 totals 15 residues. CDR3 protein: CASSSLAGGPYEQYF. CDR3 bases: TGTGCCAGCAGCTCCCTAGCGGGGGGCCCCTACGAGCAGTACTTC. Combining the CDR3 with reference TRBV5-4 and TRBJ2-7 gives the whole variable domain ETGVTQSPTHLIKTRGQQVTLRCSSQSGHNTVSWYQQALGQGPQFIFQYYREEENGRGNFPPRFSGLQFPNYSSELNVNALELDDSALYLCASSSLAGGPYEQYFGPGTRLTVT.

This sequence joins TRBV6-1 and TRBJ2-2; TRBD1 matches at 7 bases. Germline V gives CDR1 MNHNS, CDR2 SASEGT. Trimming at V came to 6 bases and at J to 4 bases, leaving 8 bases not matched to a gene. CDR3 size: 15 residues. In DNA, the CDR3 is TGTGCCAGCAGCCTAACTCGACAGGGCACCGGGGAGCTGTTTTTT. It translates to CASSLTRQGTGELFF.

Turning to this clone: The same CDR3 arises from other DNA sequences in this sample as well. The rearrangement uses TRBV19 and TRBJ1-2, with a weak D call TRBD1 (6 bases). The CDR3 spans 11 residues. Germline-derived CDR1 and CDR2 are LNHDA and SQIVND (reference sequence). The V end lost 6 bases, the J end lost 7 bases, and 9 bases lay between the germline ends. As DNA, the CDR3 is TGTGCCAGTAGCCAGGGGTTTGGCTACACCTTC. Its protein product is CASSQGFGYTF.

This sequence joins TRBV5-4 and TRBJ2-5; the match to TRBD2 covers 11 bases. In germline, CDR1 is SGHNT, CDR2 YYREEE (reference sequence). The CDR3 consists of 14 residues. Trimming took 2 bases from V and 4 from J; bases not matched to a gene: 1. CDR3 coding DNA: TGTGCCAGCAGCTTCGGGACTAGCGGAGAGACCCAGTACTTC. This gives the protein CASSFGTSGETQYF.

This clone was seen only a few times. This chain connects TRBV6-6 to TRBJ1-1, with 8 bases lining up with TRBD1. Germline trimming cut 6 bases from V and 1 base from J; bases unmatched to any gene: 7. The CDR3 contains 15 residues. Germline V gene data show CDR1 as MNHNY and CDR2 as SVGAGI (reference sequence). This CDR3 is CASRSGTGENTEAFF. The CDR3 DNA is TGTGCCAGCAGATCCGGGACAGGCGAGAACACTGAAGCTTTCTTT.

This chain connects TRBV6-5 to TRBJ1-2, with 8 bases aligning to TRBD1. The germline gives CDR1 MNHEY, CDR2 SVGAGI. The CDR3 covers 14 residues. The trim removed 5 bases at V and 7 bases at J, leaving 9 bases unmatched. CDR3 sequence reads: CASSPPGQGCGYTF. In DNA form, the CDR3 reads TGTGCCAGCAGTCCCCCCGGACAGGGCTGTGGCTACACCTTC.

The chain carries TRBV6-1 and TRBJ1-2, with a weak D call TRBD1 (5 bases). Germline V gene sequence: CDR1 MNHNS, CDR2 SASEGT. V shed 5 bases and J shed 4 bases, with 17 bases lying between them. The CDR3 length is 15 residues. CDR3 DNA: TGTGCCAGCAGTAACCGACAGTCCTGGGGCTATGGCTACACCTTC. Protein product: CASSNRQSWGYGYTF.

V usage is TRBV4-3 and J usage is TRBJ1-3; the match to TRBD1 covers 10 bases. The CDR3 has 18 residues. Germline CDR1 LGHNA, CDR2 YSLEER. The J segment lost 0 bases and the V segment lost 2 bases, leaving 7 bases of the junction unmatched. CDR3 coding DNA: TGCGCCAGCAGCCAATCCGGACAGGGGGTAAGCTCTGGAAACACCATATATTTT. Protein: CASSQSGQGVSSGNTIYF.

As for this clone: This sample also contains other DNA sequences that code for the same CDR3. The chain links TRBV9 to TRBJ2-1; D may be TRBD1 (5 bases). The V gene lost 2 bases and the J gene lost 0 bases, with 9 bases spanning the gap. The CDR3 has 15 amino acids. Looked up from germline, CDR1 is SGDLS and CDR2 is YYNGEE. As DNA, the CDR3 is TGTGCCAGCAGCGTTAGGGGCAGCTCCTACAATGAGCAGTTCTTC. This translates into CASSVRGSSYNEQFF.